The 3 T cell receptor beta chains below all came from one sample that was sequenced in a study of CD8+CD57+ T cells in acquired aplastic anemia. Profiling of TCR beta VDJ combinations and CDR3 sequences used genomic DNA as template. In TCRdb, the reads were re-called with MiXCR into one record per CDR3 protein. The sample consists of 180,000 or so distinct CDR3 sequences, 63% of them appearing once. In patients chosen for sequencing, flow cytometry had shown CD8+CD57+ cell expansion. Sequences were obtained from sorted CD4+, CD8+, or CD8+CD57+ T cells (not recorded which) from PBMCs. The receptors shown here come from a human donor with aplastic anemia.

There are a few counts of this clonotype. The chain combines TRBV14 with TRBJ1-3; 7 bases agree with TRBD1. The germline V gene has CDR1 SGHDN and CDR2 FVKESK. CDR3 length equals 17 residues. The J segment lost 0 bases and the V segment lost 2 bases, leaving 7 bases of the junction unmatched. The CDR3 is CASSQIQGPYSGNTIYF. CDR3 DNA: TGTGCCAGCAGCCAAATACAGGGGCCATACTCTGGAAACACCATATATTTT.

CDR3 DNA: TGTGCCAGCAGCTTAGCACTAGCGGTATTCTACAATGAGCAGTTCTTC. It codes for CASSLALAVFYNEQFF. The J gene is TRBJ2-1, the V gene TRBV7-8; 8 nucleotides match TRBD2. There are 16 residues in the CDR3. V was pared by 0 bases and J by 3 bases, with 4 bases of the junction left unmatched. CDR1 is SGHVS, CDR2 FQNEAQ, per germline.

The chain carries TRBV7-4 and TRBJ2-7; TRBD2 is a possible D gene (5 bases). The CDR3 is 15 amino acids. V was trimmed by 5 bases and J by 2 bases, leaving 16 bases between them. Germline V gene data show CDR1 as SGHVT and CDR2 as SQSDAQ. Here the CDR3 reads CASSIRGSTPYEQYF. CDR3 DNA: TGTGCCAGCAGCATTAGAGGGAGTACCCCCTACGAGCAGTACTTC.